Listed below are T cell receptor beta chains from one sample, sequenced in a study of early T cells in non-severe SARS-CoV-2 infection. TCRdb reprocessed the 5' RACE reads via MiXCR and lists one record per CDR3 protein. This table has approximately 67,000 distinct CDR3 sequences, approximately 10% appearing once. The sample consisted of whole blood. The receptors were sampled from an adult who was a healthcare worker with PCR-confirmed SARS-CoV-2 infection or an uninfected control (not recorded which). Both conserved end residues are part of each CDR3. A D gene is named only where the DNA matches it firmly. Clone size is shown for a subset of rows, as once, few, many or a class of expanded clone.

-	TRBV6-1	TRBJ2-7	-	TGTGCCAGCAGGGAAGAGCCTCGCGCCCACGAGCAGTACTTC	CASREEPRAHEQYF
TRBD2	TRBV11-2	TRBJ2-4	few	TGTGCCAGCAGCTTCTGGGGTAGCGGGAGGGCCAAGGGGGAGGCCAAAAACATTCAGTACTTC	CASSFWGSGRAKGEAKNIQYF
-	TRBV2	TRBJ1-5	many	TGTGCCAGCAGTGAAGTCGGGGGGGGCAATCAGCCCCAGCATTTT	CASSEVGGGNQPQHF
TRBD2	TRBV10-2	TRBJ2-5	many	TGCGCCAGCAGTTGGGACGAGACTAGCGCGATCCAAGAGACCCAGTACTTC	CASSWDETSAIQETQYF
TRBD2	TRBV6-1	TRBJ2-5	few	TGTGCCAGCATGCTAGGTGTGGCGGGAGGGAAAGAGACCCAGTACTTC	CASMLGVAGGKETQYF
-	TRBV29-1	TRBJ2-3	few	TGCAGCGTTGAAGACCGTGTGCAGTATACGCAGTATTTT	CSVEDRVQYTQYF
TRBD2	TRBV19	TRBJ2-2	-	TGTGCCAGTACAAGGACTAGCGGTTCTAACACCGGGGAGCTGTTTTTT	CASTRTSGSNTGELFF
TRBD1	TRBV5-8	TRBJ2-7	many	TGTGCCAGCAGCTTGGCCAGGGGGAAATGGGAGCAGTACTTC	CASSLARGKWEQYF
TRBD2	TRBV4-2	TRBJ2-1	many	TGTGCCAGCAGCCAAGATCCACTAGCGGGAGGGCTGAATGAGCAGTTCTTC	CASSQDPLAGGLNEQFF
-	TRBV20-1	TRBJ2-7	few	TGCAGCCCGCCAATCAATGGGGAGCAGTACTTC	CSPPINGEQYF
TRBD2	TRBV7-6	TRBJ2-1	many	TGTGCCAGCAGCCACACTCGGACTAGCGGGAATGAGCAGTTCTTC	CASSHTRTSGNEQFF
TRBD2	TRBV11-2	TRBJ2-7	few	TGTGCCAGCAGCGCACTAGCGGTGCTTCACGAGCAGTACTTC	CASSALAVLHEQYF
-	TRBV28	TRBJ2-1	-	TGTGCCAGCAGTTCCCCACAGGGAAGGGATGAGCAGTTCTTC	CASSSPQGRDEQFF
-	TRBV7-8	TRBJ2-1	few	TGTGCCAGCAGCTTAGAGGCCATCCGGCCCAATGAGCAGTTCTTC	CASSLEAIRPNEQFF
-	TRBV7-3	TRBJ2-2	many	TGTGCCAGCAGCCCAAGGGTTAGCGGGGAGCTGTTTTTT	CASSPRVSGELFF
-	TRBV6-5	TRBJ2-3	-	TGTGCCAGCAGCGGGGACTCCGATACGCAGTATTTT	CASSGDSDTQYF
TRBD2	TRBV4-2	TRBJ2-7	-	TGTGCCAGCAGCCCCGTAGCGGGGCATTCCTACGAGCAGTACTTC	CASSPVAGHSYEQYF
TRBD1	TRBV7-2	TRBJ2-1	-	TGTGCCAGAACCAGGGGGCCCAATGAGCAGTTCTTC	CARTRGPNEQFF
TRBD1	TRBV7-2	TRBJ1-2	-	TGTGCCAGCAGCTTAAGTGGAAACAGGGGCGTGTATGGCTACACCTTC	CASSLSGNRGVYGYTF
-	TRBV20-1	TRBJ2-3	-	TGCAGTGCTACCACCGCCTTGGACCTCTACACAGATACGCAGTATTTT	CSATTALDLYTDTQYF
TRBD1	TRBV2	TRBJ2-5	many	TGTGCCAGCAGCGCTGGACAGGTCCAAGAGACCCAGTACTTC	CASSAGQVQETQYF
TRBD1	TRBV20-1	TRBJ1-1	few	TGCAGTGCTAGAAGACGGGACAGGGCTGTAAACACTGAAGCTTTCTTT	CSARRRDRAVNTEAFF
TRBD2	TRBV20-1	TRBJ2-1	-	TGCAGTGCCCCGAACTCAGAGACTAGCACTTACAATGAGCAGTTCTTC	CSAPNSETSTYNEQFF
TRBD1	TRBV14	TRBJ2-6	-	TGTGCCAGCAGCCAAGGGACAGGGGCCCTCTCTGGGGCCAACGTCCTGACTTTC	CASSQGTGALSGANVLTF
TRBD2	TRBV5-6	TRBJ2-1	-	TGTGCCAGCAGCTTGGCGGGAGGGCCCGACAATGAGCAGTTCTTC	CASSLAGGPDNEQFF
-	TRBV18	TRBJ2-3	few	TGTGCCAGCTCACCAAGGCCCGAATCACCCACAGATACGCAGTATTTT	CASSPRPESPTDTQYF
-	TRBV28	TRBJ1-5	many	TGTGCCAGCAGTAATGCCGGGGGGAACCAGCCCCAGCATTTT	CASSNAGGNQPQHF
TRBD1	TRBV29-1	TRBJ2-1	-	TGCAGCGTTCACATCTCGGGACAGGGGGCTGATGAGCAGTTCTTC	CSVHISGQGADEQFF
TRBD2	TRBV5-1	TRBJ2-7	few	TGCGCCAGCAGACCGGGACTAGCGTCCTACGAGCAGTACTTC	CASRPGLASYEQYF
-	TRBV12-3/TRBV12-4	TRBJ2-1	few	TGTGCCAGCAGTTTCGGCGGGACTTTCTACAATGAGCAGTTCTTC	CASSFGGTFYNEQFF
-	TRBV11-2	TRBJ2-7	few	TGTGCCAGCAGCTTAGACAGGAGCCCCGAGCAGTACTTC	CASSLDRSPEQYF
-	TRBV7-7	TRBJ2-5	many	TGTGCCAGCAGCCTAGTGGGCGGACCCCAAGAGACCCAGTACTTC	CASSLVGGPQETQYF
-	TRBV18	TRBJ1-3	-	TGTGCCAGCTCACTTGACGGCAGCTCTGGAAACACCATATATTTT	CASSLDGSSGNTIYF
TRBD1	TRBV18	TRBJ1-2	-	TGTGCCAGCTCACCGGGACAGCCCGACCGGGGCTACACCTTC	CASSPGQPDRGYTF
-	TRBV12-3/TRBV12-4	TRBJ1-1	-	TGTGCCAGCAGGACGAGCCATGCGACGATATACATGAACACTGAAGCTTTCTTT	CASRTSHATIYMNTEAFF
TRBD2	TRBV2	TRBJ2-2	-	TGTGCCAGCAGAAGACTAGCGGGAGGTGCTACCGGGGAGCTGTTTTTT	CASRRLAGGATGELFF
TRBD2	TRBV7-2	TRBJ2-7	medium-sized	TGTGCCAGCAGCCTAGCGGGAGGGTCCTACGAGCAGTACTTC	CASSLAGGSYEQYF
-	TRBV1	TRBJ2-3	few	TGCACCAGCAGCCAACCTAGGACAGGGGGCCAAATAGCGACTCACACAGATACGCAGTATTTT	CTSSQPRTGGQIATHTDTQYF
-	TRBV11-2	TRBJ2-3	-	TGTGCCAGCAGCCTGACAGGCATCGGGACAGATACGCAGTATTTT	CASSLTGIGTDTQYF
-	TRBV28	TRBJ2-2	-	TGCGCCGTGCGGAAAGGGCTGAACACCGGGGAGCTGTTTTTT	CAVRKGLNTGELFF
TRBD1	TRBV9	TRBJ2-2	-	TGTGCCAGCAGCGTAAGGGGACAGGGCGACGGGGAGCTGTTTTTT	CASSVRGQGDGELFF
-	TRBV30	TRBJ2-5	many	TGTGCCTGGAGTGTGAGACAGTTGGGGACCCAGTACTTC	CAWSVRQLGTQYF
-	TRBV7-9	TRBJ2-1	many	TGTGCCAGCAGAGTGACAGACGAGCAGTTCTTC	CASRVTDEQFF
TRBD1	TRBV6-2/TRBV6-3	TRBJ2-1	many	TGTGCCAGCAGGAGGGACAGTTCGTACAATGAGCAGTTCTTC	CASRRDSSYNEQFF
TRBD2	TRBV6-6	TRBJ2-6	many	TGTGCCAGCAGTTACCTGGGAGGGCGCCGCCTCTCTGGGGCCAACGTCCTGACTTTC	CASSYLGGRRLSGANVLTF
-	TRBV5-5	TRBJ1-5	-	TGTGCCAGCAGCTTGGTTCCCACGGGCAATCAGCCCCAGCATTTT	CASSLVPTGNQPQHF
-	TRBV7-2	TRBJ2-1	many	TGTGCCAGCAGCTTATTTCGGGCGGTCTCCTACAATGAGCAGTTCTTC	CASSLFRAVSYNEQFF
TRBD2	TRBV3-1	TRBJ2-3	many	TGTGCCAGCAGCCCTAGTCCCCGACTAGCGGGAGGGCCAGGAGATACGCAGTATTTT	CASSPSPRLAGGPGDTQYF
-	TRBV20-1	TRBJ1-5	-	TGCAGTGCCCTGAACTCCGGGACGGATAATCAGCCCCAGCATTTT	CSALNSGTDNQPQHF
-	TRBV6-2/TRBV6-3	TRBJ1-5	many	TGTGCCAGCAGTTACTCCGGGGAGGGTCAGCCCCAGCATTTT	CASSYSGEGQPQHF
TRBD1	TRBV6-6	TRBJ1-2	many	TGTGCCAGCAGTTACCCAACCGGGACAGTCGATGGCTACACCTTC	CASSYPTGTVDGYTF
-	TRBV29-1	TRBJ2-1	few	TGCAGCGTTCAACAGGTGAATGAGCAGTTCTTC	CSVQQVNEQFF
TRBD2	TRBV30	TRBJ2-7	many	TGTGCCTGGAGTCGCCTAGGGACTAGCGGGAAGGGAAAGTACTTC	CAWSRLGTSGKGKYF
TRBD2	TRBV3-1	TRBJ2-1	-	TGTGCCAGCGGCGGGACTAGCGGGAGCAGTTCCTACAATGAGCAGTTCTTC	CASGGTSGSSSYNEQFF
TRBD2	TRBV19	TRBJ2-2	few	TGTGCCAGTAGTACGTGGACTAGCGGGAGGGCCCAGGGAACCGGGGAGCTGTTTTTT	CASSTWTSGRAQGTGELFF